The 27 T cell receptor beta chains reported below all come from one sample, sequenced in a study of cytomegalovirus exposure and HLA in healthy donors. Primers: 60 Vbeta forward and 13 Jbeta reverse. Sequencing used immunoSEQ multiplex PCR; TCRdb keeps in-frame clones, though not all of them. The sample yields some 150,000 clones, roughly 79% seen once. Sequencing used PBMCs. These receptors were obtained from a male donor in good health and CMV-seronegative.

The gene calls are TRBV7-3 and TRBJ1-1; 9 bases map to TRBD1. The CDR3 runs to 15 residues. Looked up from germline, CDR1 is SGHTA and CDR2 is FQGTGA. Germline trimming cut 2 bases from V and 1 base from J; bases unmatched to any gene: 2. This CDR3 is CASSLAGQGNTEAFF. Written as DNA, the CDR3 is TGTGCCAGCAGCTTAGCGGGACAGGGGAACACTGAAGCTTTCTTT.

V is TRBV2 and J is TRBJ1-3; the match to TRBD1 covers 7 bases. J lost 0 bases, V lost 4 bases, and 6 bases had no gene match. Germline V gene lookup returns CDR1 SNHLY and CDR2 FYNNEI. CDR3 length equals 16 residues. CDR3 coding DNA: TGTGCCAGCAGTGTCCTACAGGGGAGCTCTGGAAACACCATATATTTT. Translation: CASSVLQGSSGNTIYF.

The genes are TRBV15 and TRBJ2-7; 11 bases align to TRBD2. The CDR3 consists of 17 residues. V trimming: 0 bases; J trimming: 6 bases; junction bases outside the gene matches: 10. Germline assignment: CDR1 LNHNV and CDR2 YYDKDF (reference sequence). The CDR3 protein is CATSRDRLAGGTFEQYF. The CDR3 DNA reads as TGTGCCACCAGCAGAGATCGTCTAGCGGGGGGCACTTTCGAGCAGTACTTC.

V usage is TRBV4-3 and J usage is TRBJ2-1; 8 bases match TRBD1. The CDR3 length is 17 residues. J was trimmed by 2 bases and V by 4 bases; bases with no gene match: 10. In germline, CDR1 is LGHNA, CDR2 YSLEER. This CDR3 reads CASSPSHTGGTYNEQFF. The DNA of the CDR3 is TGCGCCAGCAGCCCTAGCCACACAGGGGGAACCTACAATGAGCAGTTCTTC.

The V and J genes are TRBV29-1 and TRBJ2-7; D not resolved. This CDR3 has 13 residues. Trimming removed 4 bases at V and 0 bases at J, with 10 bases between. Germline CDR1 reads SQVTM; CDR2 reads ANQGSEA. In DNA form, the CDR3 reads TGCAGCGTTGGTAGGAGTAACTCCTACGAGCAGTACTTC. This sequence encodes CSVGRSNSYEQYF.

This chain joins TRBV2 and TRBJ1-2, with 8 nucleotides matching TRBD1. CDR1 is SNHLY, CDR2 FYNNEI, per germline. The CDR3 has 15 amino acids. V gave up 2 bases and J gave up 4 bases; unmatched junction bases: 6. CDR3 nucleotide sequence: TGTGCCAGCAGTGAAAGACAGGGGAGACTCTATGGCTACACCTTC. Amino acid sequence: CASSERQGRLYGYTF.

This chain joins TRBV15 and TRBJ1-3; 8 bases align to TRBD1. V lost 4 bases to trimming and J lost 0 bases; unmatched junction nucleotides: 8. The CDR3 runs 17 residues. Germline V lookup: CDR1 LNHNV, CDR2 YYDKDF (reference sequence). The CDR3 DNA reads TGTGCCACCAGCAAGTCGGGACAGGTGAACTCTGGAAACACCATATATTTT. Its protein is CATSKSGQVNSGNTIYF.

The chain carries TRBV6-5 and TRBJ2-7; 8 bases are a match to TRBD1. This CDR3 has 14 amino acids. Unmatched junction bases numbered 3, after V lost 2 bases and J lost 3 bases. Looked up from germline, CDR1 is MNHEY and CDR2 is SVGAGI. The CDR3 coding sequence is TGTGCCAGCAGTTACCGGACAGGGAGCTACGAGCAGTACTTC. It specifies CASSYRTGSYEQYF.

This clone was counted a few times. The rearrangement uses TRBV30 and TRBJ1-5; D is undetermined. Trimming took 3 bases from V and 0 from J, leaving 6 bases between them. This CDR3 is built from 13 residues. The germline V gene encodes CDR1 GTSNPN and CDR2 SVGIG (reference sequence). Here the CDR3 reads CAWRQDSNQPQHF. CDR3 coding DNA: TGTGCCTGGAGGCAGGATAGCAATCAGCCCCAGCATTTT. Supplemented by reference TRBV30 and TRBJ1-5, the full variable domain reads SQTIHQWPATLVQPVGSPLSLECTVEGTSNPNLYWYRQAAGRGLQLLFYSVGIGQISSEVPQNLSASRPQDRQFILSSKKLLLSDSGFYLCAWRQDSNQPQHFGDGTRLSIL.

V and J are TRBV9 and TRBJ2-2; the D is unclear. The CDR3 covers 15 residues. The V gene's germline CDR1 is SGDLS and CDR2 YYNGEE. Trimming removed 0 bases from V and 1 base from J, with 7 bases in between. The DNA for the CDR3 is TGTGCCAGCAGCGTAGCTCCGGGGAACACCGGGGAGCTGTTTTTT. Its protein product is CASSVAPGNTGELFF.

Only one count was recorded for this clone. The gene calls are TRBV18 and TRBJ2-3; D ambiguous. Germline V gene lookup returns CDR1 KGHSH and CDR2 LQKENI. V was cut by 3 bases and J by 2 bases, with 9 bases left in between. This CDR3 has 14 residues. CDR3 DNA sequence: TGTGCCAGCTCACCCCTAGTCTACACAGATACGCAGTATTTT. As protein: CASSPLVYTDTQYF.

The chain uses TRBV5-1 and TRBJ1-5; TRBD1 is a possible D gene (6 bases). Germline V lookup: CDR1 SGHRS, CDR2 YFSETQ. Between the trimmed V and J ends, which lost 4 bases and 3 bases, there was a span of 11 bases. The CDR3 runs 14 residues. CDR3 nucleotides: TGCGCCAGCAGCCTGGACAGTTTCAATCAGCCCCAGCATTTT. Protein product: CASSLDSFNQPQHF. Using reference TRBV5-1 and TRBJ1-5 for the parts outside the CDR3, the full variable domain is KAGVTQTPRYLIKTRGQQVTLSCSPISGHRSVSWYQQTPGQGLQFLFEYFSETQRNKGNFPGRFSGRQFSNSRSEMNVSTLELGDSALYLCASSLDSFNQPQHFGDGTRLSIL.

This clone was seen only a few times. This CDR3 reads CASSLGTSGTDTQYF. CDR3 nucleotide sequence: TGTGCCAGCAGTTTAGGGACTAGCGGCACAGATACGCAGTATTTT. This chain uses TRBV27 with TRBJ2-3, with TRBD2 identical over 10 bases. V shed 2 bases, J shed 1 base, and the junction held 0 bases outside the gene matches. Germline CDR1 MNHEY, CDR2 SMNVEV (reference sequence). CDR3 length: 15 amino acids.

This sequence joins TRBV19 and TRBJ1-5, with D perhaps matching TRBD1 (5 bases). Trimming took 2 bases from V and 6 from J, leaving 14 bases between them. Germline values: CDR1 LNHDA, CDR2 SQIVND (reference sequence). The CDR3 has 15 residues. As DNA, the CDR3 is TGTGCCAGTAGTATATCGGCCCAGGGAAGTCAGCCCCAGCATTTT. Amino acid sequence: CASSISAQGSQPQHF. Filled out from reference TRBV19 and TRBJ1-5, the complete variable domain reads DGGITQSPKYLFRKEGQNVTLSCEQNLNHDAMYWYRQDPGQGLRLIYYSQIVNDFQKGDIAEGYSVSREKKESFPLTVTSAQKNPTAFYLCASSISAQGSQPQHFGDGTRLSIL.

This chain uses TRBV9 with TRBJ2-5; possibly TRBD1 for D (6 bases). Germline loops: CDR1 SGDLS, CDR2 YYNGEE. This CDR3 is 14 amino acids long. V shed 3 bases and J shed 1 base, with 10 bases lying between them. In nucleotides, the CDR3 is TGTGCCAGCAGCGAGACAGGCCGCCAAGAGACCCAGTACTTC. Translation: CASSETGRQETQYF.

The gene calls are TRBV29-1 and TRBJ2-7, with TRBD1 matching 9 bases. The CDR3 runs to 12 residues. With 4 bases clipped from V and 5 bases from J, the junction kept 3 bases outside the gene matches. Germline-derived CDR1 and CDR2 are SQVTM and ANQGSEA. CDR3: CSVGDRGNEQYF. The CDR3 coding sequence is TGCAGCGTTGGCGACAGGGGGAACGAGCAGTACTTC.

The V and J genes are TRBV25-1 and TRBJ2-2; 10 bases align to TRBD2. This CDR3 has 16 amino acids. V shed 4 bases, J shed 1 base, and the junction held 3 bases outside the gene matches. Per germline, CDR1 MGHDK and CDR2 SYGVNS. CDR3 in amino acids: CASSVIAGGNTGELFF. The CDR3 coding sequence is TGTGCCAGCAGTGTAATAGCGGGAGGGAACACCGGGGAGCTGTTTTTT.

The V and J genes are TRBV11-1 and TRBJ2-7; D is perhaps TRBD2 (6 bases). CDR1 and CDR2 from the germline V gene are SGHAT and FQDESV (reference sequence). V was shortened by 1 base and J by 2 bases, with 12 bases between the two germline ends. The CDR3 has 15 residues. CDR3 bases: TGTGCCAGCAGCTTAGTCGTGGGGGAGGCCTACGAGCAGTACTTC. Its translation is CASSLVVGEAYEQYF.

This chain joins TRBV20-1 and TRBJ1-2, with D hard to call. Trimming cost V 1 base and J 5 bases, with 5 bases left between them. The CDR3 spans 11 residues. Germline V gene lookup returns CDR1 DFQATT and CDR2 SNEGSKA (reference sequence). CDR3 coding DNA: TGCAGTGCTAGAGTCGTTTATGGCTACACCTTC. Protein sequence: CSARVVYGYTF.

J is TRBJ2-7 and V is TRBV7-9; 10 bases agree with TRBD1. The CDR3 loop spans 16 amino acids. From germline, CDR1 is SEHNR and CDR2 FQNEAQ (reference sequence). Trimming at V came to 4 bases and at J to 5 bases, leaving 11 bases not matched to a gene. This chain's CDR3 is CASSSIPGQGRDEQYF. CDR3 bases: TGTGCCAGCAGCTCCATACCGGGACAGGGGAGGGACGAGCAGTACTTC.

The CDR3 DNA is TGTGCCAGCAGTGAAGGTCTAGATGGATCCGGGGAGCTGTTTTTT. It yields the protein CASSEGLDGSGELFF. This chain uses TRBV6-1 with TRBJ2-2; D call uncertain. The CDR3 is made up of 15 amino acids. V was clipped by 1 base and J by 6 bases, with 12 bases between them. CDR1 and CDR2 (germline): MNHNS, SASEGT.

The V call is TRBV29-1, the J call TRBJ2-7; D ambiguous. The CDR3 runs 13 residues. Trimming pared 5 bases from V and 2 bases from J, leaving 13 bases between. Germline V lookup: CDR1 SQVTM, CDR2 ANQGSEA. The CDR3 is CSVPEETAYEQYF. In DNA, the CDR3 is TGCAGCGTTCCAGAGGAGACGGCCTACGAGCAGTACTTC.

Concerning this clone itself: The junction departs from germline at one end; a sequencing error may be responsible. The V call is TRBV18, the J call TRBJ1-2; 9 bases align to TRBD1. Per the germline V gene, CDR1 is KGHSH and CDR2 is LQKENI. There are 15 residues in the CDR3. CDR3 loop: CANSARDRVNYGYTF. CDR3 nucleotide sequence: TGTGCCAACTCAGCGCGGGACAGGGTTAACTATGGCTACACCTTC.

The sample holds one count of this clone. The CDR3 spells CASRPGQPGKETQYF. The CDR3, as DNA: TGTGCCAGCAGGCCAGGACAACCTGGGAAAGAGACCCAGTACTTC. V usage is TRBV27 and J usage is TRBJ2-5, with D possibly being TRBD1 (5 bases). The germline CDR1 and CDR2 sequences are MNHEY and SMNVEV (reference sequence). Trimming cost V 6 bases and J 3 bases, with 17 bases left between them. This CDR3 spans 15 amino acids.

This chain uses TRBV2 with TRBJ2-5, with 7 bases matching TRBD2. Gene TRBJ2-7 matches the end of the DNA better, so the J call may be wrong. This CDR3 contains 16 residues. Per germline, CDR1 SNHLY and CDR2 FYNNEI. The CDR3 region has the DNA TGTGCCAGCAGTCTGGAGGGAATAGCGGGTCTATACGAGCAGTACTTC. Translation gives CASSLEGIAGLYEQYF.

The chain is built from TRBV6-1 and TRBJ2-1; TRBD2 aligns across 7 bases. Germline V gives CDR1 MNHNS, CDR2 SASEGT. V lost 10 bases to trimming and J lost 7 bases; unmatched junction nucleotides: 10. This CDR3 has 13 residues. DNA of the CDR3: TGTGCCATCCGGTTGTGGGGGGGGAATGAGCAGTTCTTC. It is translated as CAIRLWGGNEQFF.

This clone has only one observation. The chain employs TRBV27 and TRBJ1-2, with D unresolved. This CDR3 comprises 13 residues. The V and J ends lost 5 bases and 6 bases respectively, with 13 bases between them. In germline, CDR1 is MNHEY, CDR2 SMNVEV (reference sequence). CDR3: CASSPRGTNGYTF. In DNA, the CDR3 is TGTGCCAGCAGTCCCCGGGGAACTAATGGCTACACCTTC.